The subject of this entry is one T cell receptor beta chain. Naive CD8 cells lacked CD45RO, underwent positive selection for CCR7 and left out terminally differentiated effector memory CD45RA+ cells. The data originate from a study of shared clonotypes between healthy human individuals. Trimming pared 3 bases from V and 0 bases from J, leaving 11 bases between. CDR1 SEHNR and CDR2 FQNEAQ come from the germline V gene (reference sequence). The CDR3 has 16 amino acids. Only in-frame clones appear in the TCRdb table, and some are missing; sequencing was by immunoSEQ multiplex PCR. The sample includes about 1.9 million clones, around 95% of them seen just once.

This chain joins TRBV7-9 and TRBJ2-2; the D is unclear. This receptor was identified in a man between 18 and 35 years old in good health. Some clones in this sample may be carry-over from other donors' samples. Sequencing was performed on naive CD8+ T cells from PBMCs. The CDR3: CASSFGRNSNTGELFF. CDR3 bases: TGTGCCAGCAGCTTCGGGCGGAACTCGAACACCGGGGAGCTGTTTTTT.